The entry below gives a single T cell receptor beta chain sequence along with its context. CDR1 is SGHRS and CDR2 is YFSETQ in the germline V gene. This CDR3 comprises 15 residues. Trimming removed 4 bases from V and 2 bases from J; junction bases left unmatched: 3. These data originate in a study of cytomegalovirus exposure and HLA in healthy donors. The assay was immunoSEQ multiplex PCR, and TCRdb's table has in-frame clones only and misses some. The sample lists over 85,000 clones, approximately 84% occurring once. Sequenced input: PBMCs. The sequence derives from a young woman in good health and CMV-seropositive. The chain combines TRBV5-1 with TRBJ2-5, with TRBD2 identical over 12 bases. As DNA, the CDR3 is TGCGCCAGCAGCGCGACTAGCGGGGGTCAAGAGACCCAGTACTTC. Translated, it gives CASSATSGGQETQYF.